This TCR beta chain was observed in a study of human T cells and chemical hapten exposure. Overall study context: Minor volume differences among pooled libraries chiefly drove per-sample TCR yield variation. Study results and limitations: TCRs at high frequency, those above 1 in 1000, did not change with DPC sensitization.

TCRdb passed the RACE reads through MiXCR, listing each CDR3 protein once. The top ten clones hold under 8.5% of a sample with some 180,000 distinct CDR3 sequences, 20% to 25% of them seen once. Germline V gene lookup returns CDR1 MNHEY and CDR2 SVGEGT. The CDR3 length is 18 residues. With 5 bases clipped from V and 5 bases from J, the junction kept 17 bases outside the gene matches. Time point noted: patch test 1, 2 weeks after DPC sensitization. Sample treatment: therapeutic diphenylcyclopropenone sensitization with weekly scalp DPC. As concerns this clonotype: Its antigen is not identified.

V is TRBV6-2 or TRBV6-3 and J is TRBJ2-2; 7 bases map to TRBD2. The material was whole blood, obtained in connection with sensitization to the hapten diphenylcyclopropenone (DPC). The receptor was isolated from a woman aged 45-60 years with alopecia areata. Some clones in this sample may be carry-over from other donors' samples. CDR3 loop: CASSHQFRSGATTGELFF. CDR3 sequence (DNA): TGTGCCAGCAGTCACCAGTTCAGGAGCGGGGCAACTACCGGGGAGCTGTTTTTT.